Below are 5 T cell receptor beta chains sequenced from a single sample in a study of OX40 agonist ivuxolimab in advanced cancers. TCRdb's table, derived via immunoSEQ multiplex PCR, lists solely in-frame clones and lacks some. Here the sample spans 57,000 or so clones, around four fifths being singletons. The source material was CD4+ or CD8+ T cells sorted from blood, sampled in a trial of the OX40 agonist ivuxolimab. These TCRs come from an adult with an advanced solid tumor such as melanoma, head and neck, liver or kidney cancer.

This sequence joins TRBV5-1 and TRBJ2-3, with D possibly being TRBD1 (5 bases). Germline values: CDR1 SGHRS, CDR2 YFSETQ. CDR3 length: 16 amino acids. Trimming left V 0 bases short and J 1 base short, with 12 bases between. CDR3 coding DNA: TGCGCCAGCAGCTTGGGGGCAGGGTTTGGCACAGATACGCAGTATTTT. It codes for CASSLGAGFGTDTQYF.

Concerning this clone itself: The junction and the germline gene differ at one end; a read error may be behind it. The chain joins TRBV5-3 to TRBJ2-2; D is uncertain. TRBV5-3 is labeled an ORF, and its function is uncertain. The CDR3 is 13 amino acids. CDR3 DNA sequence: TGTGCCAGCAGCTTGACGAACACCGGGGAGCTGTTTTTT. It specifies CASSLTNTGELFF.

The chain recombines TRBV6-1 with TRBJ1-6; D ambiguous. Looked up from germline, CDR1 is MNHNS and CDR2 is SASEGT. The V end was cut by 8 bases, the J end by 9 bases, with 20 bases between. This CDR3 is 15 amino acids long. The chain's CDR3 is CASREMGSKISPLHF. The CDR3 DNA sequence: TGTGCCAGCCGCGAAATGGGTAGTAAAATTTCACCCCTCCACTTT.

This chain uses TRBV11-2 with TRBJ2-4; no reliable D call. Germline CDR1 reads SGHAT; CDR2 reads FQNNGV. The CDR3 runs to 18 residues. Trimming stripped 2 bases from V and 0 bases from J, with 17 bases between. The CDR3 nucleotides read TGTGCCAGCAGCTTAACTGACGATTCCAGGCTAGCCAAAAACATTCAGTACTTC. This encodes CASSLTDDSRLAKNIQYF.

The CDR3 DNA reads TGTGCCAGCAGCCAAGGGGGGTCGTCGAAGCAGTACTTC. Its translation is CASSQGGSSKQYF. The chain recombines TRBV14 with TRBJ2-7; D tentatively fits TRBD1 or TRBD2 (5 bases each). Per germline, CDR1 SGHDN and CDR2 FVKESK. The CDR3 sequence is 13 residues long. Trimming removed 1 base at V and 8 bases at J, with 12 bases between.